The 3 T cell receptor beta chains below all came from one sample that was sequenced in a study of blood T cell repertoires in COVID-19. The method was immunoSEQ multiplex PCR; TCRdb's version includes in-frame clones alone and lacks a portion of them. Seen here are about 230,000 clones, approximately 88% observed once, and the top ten hold about 2.3%. The sequenced sample consisted of PBMCs or T cells enriched from blood (not recorded which). Receptors were obtained from a woman in her thirties or forties with acute COVID-19.

V and J are TRBV28 and TRBJ1-5; 8 bases fit TRBD1. The V gene end was trimmed by 4 bases and the J gene end by 0 bases; junction bases not matched to a gene: 2. Germline V gives CDR1 MDHEN, CDR2 SYDVKM. This CDR3 spans 15 amino acids. CDR3 nucleotides: TGTGCCAGCAGTTCAGGGGGCTATAGCAATCAGCCCCAGCATTTT. Residues: CASSSGGYSNQPQHF. Looking up the rest from reference TRBV28 and TRBJ1-5 gives the full variable domain: DVKVTQSSRYLVKRTGEKVFLECVQDMDHENMFWYRQDPGLGLRLIYFSYDVKMKEKGDIPEGYSVSREKKERFSLILESASTNQTSMYLCASSSGGYSNQPQHFGDGTRLSIL.

This clone was found once. The J gene is TRBJ2-3, the V gene TRBV30, with TRBD2 as a possible D gene (6 bases). Trimming took off 2 bases at V and 3 bases at J, with 9 bases between the two ends. The CDR3 length is 13 residues. CDR1 is GTSNPN, CDR2 SVGIG, per germline (reference sequence). The CDR3 region is CAWSRRETDTQYF. The CDR3 DNA sequence: TGTGCCTGGAGTAGGCGGGAAACAGATACGCAGTATTTT.

This clone was seen only a few times. V gene TRBV14 combines with J gene TRBJ2-4; possible D gene TRBD2, 6 bases. The CDR3 is made up of 12 amino acids. CDR1 is SGHDN, CDR2 FVKESK, per germline. V lost 3 bases and J lost 6, with 6 bases in between. Here the CDR3 DNA reads TGTGCCAGCAGCCACGGGAGAAACATTCAGTACTTC. Amino acids: CASSHGRNIQYF.